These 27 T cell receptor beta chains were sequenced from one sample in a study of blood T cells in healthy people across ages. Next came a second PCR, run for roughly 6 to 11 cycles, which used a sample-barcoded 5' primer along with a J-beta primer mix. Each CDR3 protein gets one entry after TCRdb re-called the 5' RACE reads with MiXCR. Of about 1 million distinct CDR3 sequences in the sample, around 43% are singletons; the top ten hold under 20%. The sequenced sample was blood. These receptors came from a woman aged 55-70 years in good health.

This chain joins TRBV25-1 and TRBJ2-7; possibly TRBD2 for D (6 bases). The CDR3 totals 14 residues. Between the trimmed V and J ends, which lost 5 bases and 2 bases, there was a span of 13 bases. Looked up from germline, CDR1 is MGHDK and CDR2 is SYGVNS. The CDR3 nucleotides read TGTGCCAGCAGTCCCACGGGGGTACCCTACGAGCAGTACTTC. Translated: CASSPTGVPYEQYF.

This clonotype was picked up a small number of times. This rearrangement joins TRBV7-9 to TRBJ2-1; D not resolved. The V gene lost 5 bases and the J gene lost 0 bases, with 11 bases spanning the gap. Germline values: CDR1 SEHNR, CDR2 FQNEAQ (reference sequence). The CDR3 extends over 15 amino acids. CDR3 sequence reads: CASSPDPASYNEQFF. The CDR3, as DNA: TGTGCCAGCAGCCCCGACCCGGCCTCCTACAATGAGCAGTTCTTC. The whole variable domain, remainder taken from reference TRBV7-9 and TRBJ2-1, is DTGVSQNPRHKITKRGQNVTFRCDPISEHNRLYWYRQTLGQGPEFLTYFQNEAQLEKSRLLSDRFSAERPKGSFSTLEIQRTEQGDSAMYLCASSPDPASYNEQFFGPGTRLTVL.

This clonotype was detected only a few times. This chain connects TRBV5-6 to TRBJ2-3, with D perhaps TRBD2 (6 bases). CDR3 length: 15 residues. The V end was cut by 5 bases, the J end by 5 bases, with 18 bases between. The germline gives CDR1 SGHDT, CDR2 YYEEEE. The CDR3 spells CASREPGLGEDTQYF. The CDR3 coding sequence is TGTGCCAGCAGAGAGCCGGGACTTGGAGAAGATACGCAGTATTTT.

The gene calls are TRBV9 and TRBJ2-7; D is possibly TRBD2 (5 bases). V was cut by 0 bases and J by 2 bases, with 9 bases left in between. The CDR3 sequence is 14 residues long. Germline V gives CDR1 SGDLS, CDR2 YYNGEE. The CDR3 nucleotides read TGTGCCAGCAGCGTAGGAGGGTTCCCCTACGAGCAGTACTTC. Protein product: CASSVGGFPYEQYF.

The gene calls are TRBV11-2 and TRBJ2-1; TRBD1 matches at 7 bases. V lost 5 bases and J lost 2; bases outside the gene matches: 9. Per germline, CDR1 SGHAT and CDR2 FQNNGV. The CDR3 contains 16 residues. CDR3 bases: TGTGCCAGCAGCACCGGGACAGAGAACACCTACAATGAGCAGTTCTTC. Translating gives CASSTGTENTYNEQFF.

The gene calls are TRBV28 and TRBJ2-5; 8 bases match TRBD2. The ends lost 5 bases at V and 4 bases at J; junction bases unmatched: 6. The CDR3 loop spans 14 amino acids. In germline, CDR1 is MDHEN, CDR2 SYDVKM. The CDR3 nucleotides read TGTGCCAGCAGTGGCGCGGGAGGCGGAGAGACCCAGTACTTC. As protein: CASSGAGGGETQYF.

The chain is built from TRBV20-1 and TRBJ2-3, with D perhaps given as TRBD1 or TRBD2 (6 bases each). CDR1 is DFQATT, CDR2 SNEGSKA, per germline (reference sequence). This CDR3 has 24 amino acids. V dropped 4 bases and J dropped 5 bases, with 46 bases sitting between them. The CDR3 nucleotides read TGCAGTGCTATCGTGTCGGGTACAGCAAACCAGAACCCTCCGAGGGGGAGGATGGGAGATACGCAGTATTTT. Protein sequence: CSAIVSGTANQNPPRGRMGDTQYF.

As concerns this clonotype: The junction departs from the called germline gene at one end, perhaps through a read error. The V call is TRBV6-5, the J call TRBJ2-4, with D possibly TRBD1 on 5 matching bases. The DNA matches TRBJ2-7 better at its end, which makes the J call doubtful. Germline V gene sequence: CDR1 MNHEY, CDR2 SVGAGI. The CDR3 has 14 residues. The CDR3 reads CASGYSDSSYEQYF. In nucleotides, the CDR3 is TGTGCCAGCGGTTATAGTGACAGCTCCTACGAGCAGTACTTC.

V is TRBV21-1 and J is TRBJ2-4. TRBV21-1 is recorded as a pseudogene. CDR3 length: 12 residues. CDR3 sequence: CASRPERWIQYF. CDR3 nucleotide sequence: TGTGCGAGCAGACCAGAAAGGTGGATTCAGTACTTC.

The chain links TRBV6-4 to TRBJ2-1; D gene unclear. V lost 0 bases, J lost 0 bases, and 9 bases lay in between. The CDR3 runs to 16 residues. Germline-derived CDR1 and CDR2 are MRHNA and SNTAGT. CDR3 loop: CASSDSTESSYNEQFF. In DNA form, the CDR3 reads TGTGCCAGCAGTGACTCGACCGAGAGCTCCTACAATGAGCAGTTCTTC.

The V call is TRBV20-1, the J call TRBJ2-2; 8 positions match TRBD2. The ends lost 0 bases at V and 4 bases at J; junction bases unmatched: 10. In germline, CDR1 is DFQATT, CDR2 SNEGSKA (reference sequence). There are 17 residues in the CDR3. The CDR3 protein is CSARDPGGGRFTGELFF. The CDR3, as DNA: TGCAGTGCTAGAGATCCTGGGGGCGGGAGGTTCACCGGGGAGCTGTTTTTT.

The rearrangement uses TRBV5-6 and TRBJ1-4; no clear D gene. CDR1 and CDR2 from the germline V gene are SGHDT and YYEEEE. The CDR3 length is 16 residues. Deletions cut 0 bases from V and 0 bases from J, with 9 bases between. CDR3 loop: CASSLVPAATNEKLFF. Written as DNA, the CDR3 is TGTGCCAGCAGCTTGGTCCCCGCTGCAACTAATGAAAAACTGTTTTTT.

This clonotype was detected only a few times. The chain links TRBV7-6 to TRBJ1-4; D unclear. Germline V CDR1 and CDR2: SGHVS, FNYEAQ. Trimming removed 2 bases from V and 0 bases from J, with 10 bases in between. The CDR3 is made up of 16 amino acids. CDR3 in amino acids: CASSLLRLATNEKLFF. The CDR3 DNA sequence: TGTGCCAGCAGCTTATTAAGACTTGCAACTAATGAAAAACTGTTTTTT.

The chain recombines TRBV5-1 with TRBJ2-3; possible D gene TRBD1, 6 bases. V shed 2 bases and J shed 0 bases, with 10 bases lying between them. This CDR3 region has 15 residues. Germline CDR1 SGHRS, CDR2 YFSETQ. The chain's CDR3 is CASSFLGASTDTQYF. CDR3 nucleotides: TGCGCCAGCAGCTTTCTGGGGGCTAGCACAGATACGCAGTATTTT.

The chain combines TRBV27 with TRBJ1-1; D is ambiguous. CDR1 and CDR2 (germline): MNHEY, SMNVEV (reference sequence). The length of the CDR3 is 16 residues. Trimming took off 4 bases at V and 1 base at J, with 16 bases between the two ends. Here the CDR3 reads CASSWDGRTGNTEAFF. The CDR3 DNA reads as TGTGCCAGCAGTTGGGATGGGAGGACGGGGAACACTGAAGCTTTCTTT.

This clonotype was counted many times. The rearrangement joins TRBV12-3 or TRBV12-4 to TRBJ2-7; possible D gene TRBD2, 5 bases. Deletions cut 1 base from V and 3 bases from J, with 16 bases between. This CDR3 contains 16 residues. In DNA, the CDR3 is TGTGCCAGCAGTTTAGAGGGATTCGGGGATCACTACGAGCAGTACTTC. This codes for CASSLEGFGDHYEQYF.

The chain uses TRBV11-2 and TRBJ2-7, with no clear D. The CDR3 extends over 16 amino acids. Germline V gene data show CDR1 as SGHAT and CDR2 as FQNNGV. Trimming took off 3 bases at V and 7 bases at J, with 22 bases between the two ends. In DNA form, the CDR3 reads TGTGCCAGCAGCTTCCCAACAAGGATCCTTTTTGGTGAGCAGTACTTC. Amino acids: CASSFPTRILFGEQYF.

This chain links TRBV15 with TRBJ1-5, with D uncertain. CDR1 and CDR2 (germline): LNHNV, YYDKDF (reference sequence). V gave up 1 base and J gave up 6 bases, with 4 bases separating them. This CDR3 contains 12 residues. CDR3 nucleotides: TGTGCCACCAGCAGAGTTGGTCAGCCCCAGCATTTT. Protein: CATSRVGQPQHF.

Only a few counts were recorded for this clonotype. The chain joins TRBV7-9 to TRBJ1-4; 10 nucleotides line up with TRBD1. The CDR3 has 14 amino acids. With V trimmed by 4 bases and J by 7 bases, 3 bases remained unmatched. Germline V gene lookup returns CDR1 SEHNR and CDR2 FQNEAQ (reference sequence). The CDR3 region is CASSWTGGGEKLFF. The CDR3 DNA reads TGTGCCAGCAGCTGGACAGGGGGAGGTGAAAAACTGTTTTTT.

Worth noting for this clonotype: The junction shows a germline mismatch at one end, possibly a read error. The chain's CDR3 is CASSAGQGFNSPLHF. The CDR3 coding sequence is TGCGCCAGCAGCGCCGGACAGGGCTTTAATTCACCCCTCCACTTT. The J gene is TRBJ1-6, the V gene TRBV7-9; TRBD1 aligns across 8 bases. This CDR3 spans 15 amino acids. Germline-derived CDR1 and CDR2 are SEHNR and FQNEAQ (reference sequence).

The CDR3 bases are TGTGCCAGCAGTTTTCGGGGGGGAGGGAATGAGCAGTTCTTC. Amino acids: CASSFRGGGNEQFF. The chain links TRBV12-3 or TRBV12-4 to TRBJ2-1; 8 positions agree with TRBD2. J gave up 7 bases and V 3 bases, and 5 bases lay outside the gene matches. The CDR3 sequence is 14 residues long.

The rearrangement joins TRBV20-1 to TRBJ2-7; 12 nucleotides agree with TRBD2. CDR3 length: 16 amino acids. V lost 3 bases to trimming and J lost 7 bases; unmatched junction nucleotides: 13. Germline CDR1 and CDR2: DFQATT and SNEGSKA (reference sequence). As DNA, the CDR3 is TGCAGTGCTAGGGGCCAGACTAGCGGGAGTTACAATGAGCAGTACTTC. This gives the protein CSARGQTSGSYNEQYF.

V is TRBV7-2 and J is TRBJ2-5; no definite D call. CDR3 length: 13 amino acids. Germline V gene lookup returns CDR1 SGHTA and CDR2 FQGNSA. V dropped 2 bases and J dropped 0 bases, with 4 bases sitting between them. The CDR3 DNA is TGTGCCAGCAGCTTAATTGACCAAGAGACCCAGTACTTC. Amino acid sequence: CASSLIDQETQYF.

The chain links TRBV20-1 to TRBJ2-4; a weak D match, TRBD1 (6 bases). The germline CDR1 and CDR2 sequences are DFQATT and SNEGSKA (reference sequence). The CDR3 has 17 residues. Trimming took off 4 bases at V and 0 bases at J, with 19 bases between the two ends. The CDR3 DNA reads TGCAGTGCTACGCCGACAGGAGGTGAAGTAGCCAAAAACATTCAGTACTTC. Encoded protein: CSATPTGGEVAKNIQYF.

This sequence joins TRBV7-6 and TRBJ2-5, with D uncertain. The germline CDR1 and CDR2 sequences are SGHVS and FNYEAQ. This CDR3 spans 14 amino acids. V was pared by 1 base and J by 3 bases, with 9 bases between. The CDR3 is CASSLVQIEETQYF. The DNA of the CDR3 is TGTGCCAGCAGCTTAGTGCAAATTGAAGAGACCCAGTACTTC.

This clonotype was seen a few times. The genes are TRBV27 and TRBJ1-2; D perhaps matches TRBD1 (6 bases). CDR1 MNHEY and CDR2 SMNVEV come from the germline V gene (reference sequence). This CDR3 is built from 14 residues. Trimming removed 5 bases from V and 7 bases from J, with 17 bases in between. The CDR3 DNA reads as TGTGCCAGCAGTGGTCAACAGGGCGGTGGTGGCTACACCTTC. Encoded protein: CASSGQQGGGGYTF.

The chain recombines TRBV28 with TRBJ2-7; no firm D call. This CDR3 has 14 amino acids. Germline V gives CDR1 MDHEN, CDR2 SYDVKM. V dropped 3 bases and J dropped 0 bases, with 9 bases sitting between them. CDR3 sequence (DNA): TGTGCCAGCAGTTTTCCCGGATACTCCTACGAGCAGTACTTC. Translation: CASSFPGYSYEQYF.